The clone carrying this T cell receptor (beta chain) was seen a few times. The data stem from a study of patients and donors after allogeneic stem cell transplantation. TCRdb itself ran the RT-PCR reads through MiXCR, one entry per CDR3 protein. The sample gives 190,000 or so distinct CDR3 sequences, 38% of which show up once; around 10% is in the top ten. Germline CDR1 and CDR2: MDHEN and SYDVKM. CDR3 length: 11 residues. Deletions cut 8 bases from V and 13 bases from J, with 14 bases between. This clonotype was obtained from a human donor who was either an allogeneic HSCT recipient or a stem cell or donor lymphocyte infusion donor (not recorded which). It is not recorded whose cells these are; they may come from a transplant donor. The specimen was blood, either unsorted or a sorted T cell fraction (not recorded which). This chain uses TRBV28 with TRBJ1-4; maybe TRBD1 (5 bases). The CDR3 spells CASAKAQGLFF. CDR3 sequence (DNA): TGTGCCAGCGCCAAGGCGCAGGGACTGTTTTTT. Based on the CDR3 plus reference TRBV28 and TRBJ1-4, the full variable domain is DVKVTQSSRYLVKRTGEKVFLECVQDMDHENMFWYRQDPGLGLRLIYFSYDVKMKEKGDIPEGYSVSREKKERFSLILESASTNQTSMYLCASAKAQGLFFGSGTQLSVL.